This TCR beta chain was obtained from a study of cytomegalovirus exposure and HLA in healthy donors. Study results and caveats: Both high specificity and high sensitivity reportedly marked the classifier's diagnosis of cytomegalovirus status. The authors later linked a missense DCLRE1C variant to TCR beta V- and J-gene trimming.

PCR involved 60 Vbeta and 13 Jbeta primers. Profiling relied on immunoSEQ multiplex PCR, and the TCRdb table lists in-frame clones only, not all of them. The repertoire holds some 200,000 clones, with over 65% as singletons. The CDR3 contains 16 residues. Germline CDR1 and CDR2: SGDLS and YYNGEE. The trim removed 3 bases at V and 3 bases at J, leaving 2 bases unmatched. In regard to this clone: Its antigen is unknown.

The clonotype comes from a woman aged 55-69 years in good health and CMV-seropositive. The J gene is TRBJ2-2, the V gene TRBV9; 13 nucleotides line up with TRBD2. Sequenced material: PBMCs. Here the CDR3 reads CASSGTSGGYTGELFF. CDR3 nucleotide sequence: TGTGCCAGCAGCGGGACTAGCGGGGGATACACCGGGGAGCTGTTTTTT.